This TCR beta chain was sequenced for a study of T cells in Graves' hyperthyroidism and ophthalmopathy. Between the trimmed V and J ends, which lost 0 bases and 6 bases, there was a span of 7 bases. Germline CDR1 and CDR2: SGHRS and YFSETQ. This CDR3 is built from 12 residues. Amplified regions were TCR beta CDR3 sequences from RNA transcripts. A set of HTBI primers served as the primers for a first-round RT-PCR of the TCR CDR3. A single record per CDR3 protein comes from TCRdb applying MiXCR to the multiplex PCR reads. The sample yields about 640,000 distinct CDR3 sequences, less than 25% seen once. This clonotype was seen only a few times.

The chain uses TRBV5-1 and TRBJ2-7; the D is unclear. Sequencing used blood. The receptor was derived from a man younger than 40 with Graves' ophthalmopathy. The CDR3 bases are TGCGCCAGCAGCTTGGGTAAAACCGAGCAGTACTTC. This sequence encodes CASSLGKTEQYF.